This TCR beta chain originates from a study of long-term antiretroviral therapy in people with HIV. Study conclusions and caveats: Therapy changes, viral resistance and ART adherence were not documented in the available data.

This CDR3 is built from 11 residues. Between the trimmed V and J ends, which lost 5 bases and 5 bases, there was a span of 8 bases. Germline V gene data show CDR1 as SGDLS and CDR2 as YYNGEE. Donors each had at least one pre-ART PBMC sample and at least two post-ART ones. Each participant with HIV received care in the United States. To note about this clone: Its antigen is not known.

Investigators performed immunoSEQ version v3.0 at survey level. Some clones are missing from TCRdb's copy, which holds only in-frame ones; the method was immunoSEQ multiplex PCR. Among tens of thousands of clones, 90% to 95% were seen once, and the ten largest hold approximately 8.2%. This chain joins TRBV9 and TRBJ2-7; D ambiguous. This specimen was unsorted PBMCs, taken 6 to 6.5 years after starting antiretroviral therapy. This sequence originates from a man aged 25 to 45 with HIV. The CDR3 here is CASSDLHEQYF. Written as DNA, the CDR3 is TGTGCCAGCAGTGATCTCCACGAGCAGTACTTC. The full variable domain, completed using reference TRBV9 and TRBJ2-7, is DSGVTQTPKHLITATGQRVTLRCSPRSGDLSVYWYQQSLDQGLQFLIQYYNGEERAKGNILERFSAQQFPDLHSELNLSSLELGDSALYFCASSDLHEQYFGPGTRLTVT.